The present TCR beta chain was sequenced within a study of identifying expanded T cells in peripheral blood. Generated by immunoSEQ multiplex PCR, the TCRdb table keeps only in-frame clones and is missing some. Of more than 90,000 clones in the sample, around 88% were seen once. Comments on this clone: The antigen remains undetermined.

Study-wide points: Differentially abundant clones: around 1.1 between replicates, approximately 15 at approximately 13 days, around 19 at four. Two-week clone count variance significantly increased as total template count grew.

During the collection period, no donor immune events like infections were recorded. CDR1 is SGHRS, CDR2 YFSETQ, per germline. The CDR3 is 14 residues long. Germline trimming cut 6 bases from V and 5 bases from J; bases unmatched to any gene: 6. Sequenced input: blood. The sequence was collected from a person between 18 and 70 years old in good health. The rearrangement joins TRBV5-1 to TRBJ2-3, with TRBD2 matching 10 bases. The CDR3 reads CASTRLAGGDTQYF. DNA of the CDR3: TGCGCCAGCACCCGACTAGCGGGTGGAGATACGCAGTATTTT.